Included here is one T cell receptor beta chain sequence, with context. Its target is unknown. V lost 0 bases and J lost 3; bases outside the gene matches: 1. In germline, CDR1 is SGHTA, CDR2 FQGTGA. The CDR3 runs to 15 residues. Primers: 60 Vbeta forward and 13 Jbeta reverse. Some clones are missing from TCRdb's copy, which holds only in-frame ones; the method was immunoSEQ multiplex PCR. The sample contains some 150,000 clones, under 90% of which appear only once. These data belong to a study of cytomegalovirus exposure and HLA in healthy donors. Study-wide results and limits: The study flagged around 150 TCR beta chains as cytomegalovirus-associated.

The V and J genes are TRBV7-3 and TRBJ2-5; 10 bases match TRBD2. The TCR was taken from a boy younger than 10 in good health and CMV-seronegative. Sequencing input: PBMCs. CDR3 sequence: CASSLTGLAEETQYF. CDR3 DNA sequence: TGTGCCAGCAGCTTAACCGGACTAGCGGAAGAGACCCAGTACTTC.